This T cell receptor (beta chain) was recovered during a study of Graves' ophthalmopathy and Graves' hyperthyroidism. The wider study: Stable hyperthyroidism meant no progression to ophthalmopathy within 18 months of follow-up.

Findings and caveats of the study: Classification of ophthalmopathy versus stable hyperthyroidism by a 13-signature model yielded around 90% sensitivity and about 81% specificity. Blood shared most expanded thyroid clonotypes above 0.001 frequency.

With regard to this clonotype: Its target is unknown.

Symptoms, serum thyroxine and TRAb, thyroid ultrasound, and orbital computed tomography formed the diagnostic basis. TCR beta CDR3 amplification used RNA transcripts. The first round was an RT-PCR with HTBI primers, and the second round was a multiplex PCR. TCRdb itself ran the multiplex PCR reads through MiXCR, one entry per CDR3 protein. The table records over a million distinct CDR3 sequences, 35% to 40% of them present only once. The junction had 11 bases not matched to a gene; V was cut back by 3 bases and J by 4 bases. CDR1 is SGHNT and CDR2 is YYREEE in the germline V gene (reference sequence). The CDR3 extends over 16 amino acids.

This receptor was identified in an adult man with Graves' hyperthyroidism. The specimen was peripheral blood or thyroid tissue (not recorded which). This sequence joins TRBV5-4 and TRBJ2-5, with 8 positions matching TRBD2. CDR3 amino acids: CASSYGLAGARETQYF. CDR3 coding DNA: TGTGCCAGCAGCTACGGGCTAGCGGGCGCTCGAGAGACCCAGTACTTC. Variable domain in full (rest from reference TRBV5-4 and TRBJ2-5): ETGVTQSPTHLIKTRGQQVTLRCSSQSGHNTVSWYQQALGQGPQFIFQYYREEENGRGNFPPRFSGLQFPNYSSELNVNALELDDSALYLCASSYGLAGARETQYFGPGTRLLVL.